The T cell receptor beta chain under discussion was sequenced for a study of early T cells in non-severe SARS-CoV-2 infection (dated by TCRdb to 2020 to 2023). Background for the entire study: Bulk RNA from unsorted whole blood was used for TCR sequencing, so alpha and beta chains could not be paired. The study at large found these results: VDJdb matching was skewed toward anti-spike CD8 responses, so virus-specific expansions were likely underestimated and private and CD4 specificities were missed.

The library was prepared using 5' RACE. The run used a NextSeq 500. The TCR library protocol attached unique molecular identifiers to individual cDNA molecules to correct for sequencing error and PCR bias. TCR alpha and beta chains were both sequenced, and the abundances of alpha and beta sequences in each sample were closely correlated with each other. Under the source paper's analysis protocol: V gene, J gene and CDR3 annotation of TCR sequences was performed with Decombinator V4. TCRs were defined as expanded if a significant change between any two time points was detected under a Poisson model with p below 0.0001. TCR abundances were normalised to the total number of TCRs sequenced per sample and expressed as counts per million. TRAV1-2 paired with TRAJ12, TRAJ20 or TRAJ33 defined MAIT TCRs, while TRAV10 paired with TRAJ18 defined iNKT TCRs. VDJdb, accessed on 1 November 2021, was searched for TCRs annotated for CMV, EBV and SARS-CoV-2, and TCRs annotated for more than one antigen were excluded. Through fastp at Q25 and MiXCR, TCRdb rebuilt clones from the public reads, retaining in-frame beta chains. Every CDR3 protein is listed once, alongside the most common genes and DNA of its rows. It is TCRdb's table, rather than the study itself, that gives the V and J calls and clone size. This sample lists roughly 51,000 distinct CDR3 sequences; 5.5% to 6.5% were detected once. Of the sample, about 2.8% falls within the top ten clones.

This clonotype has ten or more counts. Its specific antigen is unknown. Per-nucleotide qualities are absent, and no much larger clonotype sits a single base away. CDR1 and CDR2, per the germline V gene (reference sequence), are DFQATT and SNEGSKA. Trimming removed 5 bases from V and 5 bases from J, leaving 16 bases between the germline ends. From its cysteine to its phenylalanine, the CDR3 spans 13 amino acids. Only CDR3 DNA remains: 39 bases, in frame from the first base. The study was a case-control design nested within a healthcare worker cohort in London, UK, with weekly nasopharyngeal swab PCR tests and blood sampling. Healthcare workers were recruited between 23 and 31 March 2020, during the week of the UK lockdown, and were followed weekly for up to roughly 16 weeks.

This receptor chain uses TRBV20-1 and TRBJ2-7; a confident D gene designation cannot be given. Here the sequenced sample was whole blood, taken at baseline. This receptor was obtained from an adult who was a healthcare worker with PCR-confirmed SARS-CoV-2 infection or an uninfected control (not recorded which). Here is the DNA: TGCAGTGCTCTCTCCCCCTTAGGCAACGAGCAGTACTTC. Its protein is CSALSPLGNEQYF.